Presented here are 26 T cell receptor beta chains from one specimen sequenced in a study of cytomegalovirus exposure and HLA in healthy donors. Use of 60 Vbeta and 13 Jbeta primers characterized the PCR. Repertoires were generated with immunoSEQ multiplex PCR, while TCRdb's copy carries only in-frame clones and drops some. This sample yields about 300,000 clones, of which around 86% are seen a single time; around 4% belongs to the top ten. The sequenced sample consisted of PBMCs. The source of these receptors is a man aged 35 to 55 in good health and CMV-seropositive.

The chain is built from TRBV11-2 and TRBJ1-2; D may be TRBD1 (5 bases). Trimming took off 3 bases at V and 5 bases at J, with 16 bases between the two ends. Germline CDR1 is SGHAT and CDR2 is FQNNGV. This CDR3 has 15 residues. The CDR3 coding sequence is TGTGCCAGCAGCTTTGGCGCGGGACCGGGGTATGGCTACACCTTC. It translates to CASSFGAGPGYGYTF.

The chain employs TRBV23-1 and TRBJ2-1, with 7 bases fitting TRBD2. TRBV23-1 is an ORF, with its function uncertain. V dropped 0 bases and J dropped 1; count of bases not matched to a gene: 3. The CDR3 runs 16 residues. In DNA form, the CDR3 reads TGCGCCAGCAGTCAATCGGGAGGGGTGTCCTACAATGAGCAGTTCTTC. Protein sequence: CASSQSGGVSYNEQFF.

The V and J genes are TRBV12-5 and TRBJ2-5; 7 bases agree with TRBD1. This CDR3 has 17 amino acids. Germline V gives CDR1 LGHNT, CDR2 FRNRAP. With V trimmed by 4 bases and J by 4 bases, 15 bases remained unmatched. The CDR3 sequence: CASGSTSITGARETQYF. The CDR3 nucleotides are TGTGCTAGTGGTTCCACCTCAATAACAGGGGCCAGAGAGACCCAGTACTTC.

V usage is TRBV5-6 and J usage is TRBJ2-1, with 8 bases that match TRBD2. With 1 base clipped from V and 3 bases from J, the junction kept 6 bases outside the gene matches. There are 16 residues in the CDR3. The V gene's germline CDR1 is SGHDT and CDR2 YYEEEE. CDR3 coding DNA: TGTGCCAGCAGCTTGCCAGCGGGGGAGCTCTACAATGAGCAGTTCTTC. Its protein product is CASSLPAGELYNEQFF. Looking up the rest from reference TRBV5-6 and TRBJ2-1 gives the full variable domain: DAGVTQSPTHLIKTRGQQVTLRCSPKSGHDTVSWYQQALGQGPQFIFQYYEEEERQRGNFPDRFSGHQFPNYSSELNVNALLLGDSALYLCASSLPAGELYNEQFFGPGTRLTVL.

V is TRBV27 and J is TRBJ2-7; D ambiguous. There are 14 residues in the CDR3. V was pared by 8 bases and J by 3 bases, with 17 bases between. In germline, CDR1 is MNHEY, CDR2 SMNVEV (reference sequence). This CDR3 is CASGYAVRGYEQYF. The CDR3 DNA sequence: TGTGCCAGCGGGTACGCCGTTAGAGGCTACGAGCAGTACTTC.

This clone has just a few counts. This chain connects TRBV5-5 to TRBJ1-1; D ambiguous. Looked up from germline, CDR1 is SGHKS and CDR2 is YYEKEE (reference sequence). Trimming took off 3 bases at V and 1 base at J, with 13 bases between the two ends. The CDR3 is 15 amino acids. The CDR3: CASSSSDTGNTEAFF. The CDR3 DNA reads TGTGCCAGCAGCTCGAGTGATACGGGGAACACTGAAGCTTTCTTT.

The CDR3 is CASNLGSGQGVYEQYF. The CDR3 DNA reads as TGTGCCAGCAACCTGGGTTCGGGACAGGGCGTTTACGAGCAGTACTTC. The chain joins TRBV28 to TRBJ2-7, with 9 nucleotides matching TRBD1. Losses at the gene ends were 7 bases for V and 4 bases for J; bases not matched to a gene: 14. The CDR3 length is 16 residues. The germline V gene encodes CDR1 MDHEN and CDR2 SYDVKM.

This sequence joins TRBV7-8 and TRBJ2-1; 11 nucleotides line up with TRBD2. Germline values: CDR1 SGHVS, CDR2 FQNEAQ. With 8 bases clipped from V and 0 bases from J, the junction kept 6 bases outside the gene matches. CDR3 length equals 16 residues. As DNA, the CDR3 is TGTGCCAGCGGGACTAGCGGAGAGAGCTCCTACAATGAGCAGTTCTTC. It encodes CASGTSGESSYNEQFF.

The rearrangement joins TRBV28 to TRBJ2-1; D ambiguous. This CDR3 is 13 amino acids long. V lost 6 bases to trimming and J lost 9 bases, with 15 bases between them. CDR1 is MDHEN, CDR2 SYDVKM, per germline. In DNA form, the CDR3 reads TGTGCCAGCAGCCCCACACCAGTGGCTGAGCAGTTCTTC. The encoded protein is CASSPTPVAEQFF. The full variable domain, completed using reference TRBV28 and TRBJ2-1, is DVKVTQSSRYLVKRTGEKVFLECVQDMDHENMFWYRQDPGLGLRLIYFSYDVKMKEKGDIPEGYSVSREKKERFSLILESASTNQTSMYLCASSPTPVAEQFFGPGTRLTVL.

The chain couples TRBV28 to TRBJ1-2, with no clear D. V shed 5 bases and J shed 3 bases, with 16 bases lying between them. Germline CDR1 reads MDHEN; CDR2 reads SYDVKM. This CDR3 is built from 15 residues. Here the CDR3 DNA reads TGTGCCAGCAGTCCCTCTCCGGTGACTCACTATGGCTACACCTTC. Translated, it gives CASSPSPVTHYGYTF.

The chain joins TRBV29-1 to TRBJ1-2, with 7 bases fitting TRBD1. Trimming took 6 bases from V and 3 from J; bases not matched to a gene: 10. Germline lookup yields CDR1 SQVTM and CDR2 ANQGSEA. This CDR3 has 14 residues. CDR3 coding DNA: TGCAGCGTAGAGATAAGGGGGCCCGACTATGGCTACACCTTC. It yields the protein CSVEIRGPDYGYTF.

The chain couples TRBV18 to TRBJ2-7; TRBD2 agrees at 13 bases. This CDR3 spans 15 amino acids. Trimming removed 4 bases from V and 3 bases from J; junction bases left unmatched: 3. Germline lookup yields CDR1 KGHSH and CDR2 LQKENI. CDR3 amino acids: CASSLGLAGDYEQYF. CDR3 DNA sequence: TGTGCCAGCTCACTTGGACTAGCGGGAGACTACGAGCAGTACTTC.

The V and J genes are TRBV28 and TRBJ2-1, with D tentatively TRBD1 (8 bases). Trimming took 6 bases from V and 5 from J, leaving 26 bases between them. The CDR3 is made up of 18 amino acids. The germline V gene encodes CDR1 MDHEN and CDR2 SYDVKM. The chain's CDR3 is CASSSGQGGARLNNEQFF. The CDR3 DNA reads as TGTGCCAGCAGCTCAGGACAGGGAGGGGCTCGACTAAACAATGAGCAGTTCTTC.

This chain links TRBV19 with TRBJ2-1; 10 bases align to TRBD1. Germline V gene lookup returns CDR1 LNHDA and CDR2 SQIVND (reference sequence). The length of the CDR3 is 15 residues. The J segment lost 5 bases and the V segment lost 4 bases, leaving 5 bases of the junction unmatched. Written as DNA, the CDR3 is TGTGCCAGTAGTACTAGACAGGGGGCGAACAATGAGCAGTTCTTC. It translates to CASSTRQGANNEQFF.

In its sample, this clone was seen once. The CDR3 coding sequence is TGTGCCAGCAGTGAATTCTCGACAGACCTTTTAAACACTGAAGCTTTCTTT. Protein: CASSEFSTDLLNTEAFF. V gene TRBV25-1 combines with J gene TRBJ1-1, with D possibly TRBD1 on 5 matching bases. Trimming stripped 1 base from V and 2 bases from J, with 17 bases between. The germline gives CDR1 MGHDK, CDR2 SYGVNS. This CDR3 is 17 amino acids long. The variable domain in full, with the rest retrieved from reference TRBV25-1 and TRBJ1-1, is EADIYQTPRYLVIGTGKKITLECSQTMGHDKMYWYQQDPGMELHLIHYSYGVNSTEKGDLSSESTVSRIRTEHFPLTLESARPSHTSQYLCASSEFSTDLLNTEAFFGQGTRLTVV.

The CDR3 region has the DNA TGCGCCAGCAGCTCATGGACAGACTACGAGCAGTACTTC. As protein: CASSSWTDYEQYF. This chain links TRBV5-1 with TRBJ2-7; D is perhaps TRBD1 (6 bases). Germline assignment: CDR1 SGHRS and CDR2 YFSETQ. The CDR3 is made up of 13 amino acids. Trimming shortened V by 3 bases and J by 3 bases, and 10 bases separated the two germline ends.

This chain connects TRBV19 to TRBJ2-1, with 14 bases aligning to TRBD2. Germline V gene data show CDR1 as LNHDA and CDR2 as SQIVND (reference sequence). CDR3 length equals 19 residues. Trimming cost V 1 base and J 4 bases; bases outside gene matches: 9. This chain's CDR3 is CASSIGLAGGPPLYNEQFF. The DNA for the CDR3 is TGTGCCAGTAGTATAGGACTAGCGGGAGGGCCGCCTCTTTACAATGAGCAGTTCTTC.

The chain uses TRBV29-1 and TRBJ2-2, with D uncertain. With 4 bases removed from V and 1 base from J, the gap between germline ends came to 10 bases. The germline CDR1 and CDR2 sequences are SQVTM and ANQGSEA. The CDR3 covers 14 residues. Here the CDR3 DNA reads TGCAGCGTTGGTCAGTTCCGGAACACCGGGGAGCTGTTTTTT. Its protein is CSVGQFRNTGELFF.

This chain links TRBV4-2 with TRBJ1-1; a possible D gene is TRBD1 (6 bases). The CDR3 contains 12 residues. Between the trimmed V and J ends, which lost 4 bases and 11 bases, there was a span of 14 bases. CDR1 is LGHNA and CDR2 is YNFKEQ in the germline V gene. Here the CDR3 reads CASSRSGGEAFF. The CDR3 DNA reads TGTGCCAGCAGCCGCTCGGGGGGCGAGGCTTTCTTT.

The chain employs TRBV28 and TRBJ1-6; 7 nucleotides line up with TRBD1. Germline V gives CDR1 MDHEN, CDR2 SYDVKM. There are 14 residues in the CDR3. J was trimmed by 7 bases and V by 3 bases; bases with no gene match: 3. CDR3 loop: CASSLGRGNSPLHF. CDR3 bases: TGTGCCAGCAGTTTGGGCAGGGGGAATTCACCCCTCCACTTT.

The J gene is TRBJ2-7, the V gene TRBV28, with 9 nucleotides matching TRBD2. There are 13 residues in the CDR3. The junction had 2 bases not matched to a gene; V was cut back by 6 bases and J by 2 bases. Germline loops: CDR1 MDHEN, CDR2 SYDVKM. The DNA of the CDR3 is TGTGCCAGCAGGCTAGCGGGGCCCTACGAGCAGTACTTC. It translates to CASRLAGPYEQYF.

Points on this clone: The sample holds other DNA sequences that translate to the same CDR3. The V call is TRBV2, the J call TRBJ1-2, with 7 bases that match TRBD1. V lost 8 bases and J lost 4; bases outside the gene matches: 10. This CDR3 spans 14 amino acids. Germline assignment: CDR1 SNHLY and CDR2 FYNNEI. The CDR3, as DNA: TGTGCCAGCTCTACTCGACAGGGCCCCTATGGCTACACCTTC. Its translation: CASSTRQGPYGYTF. Full variable domain (missing parts from reference TRBV2 and TRBJ1-2): EPEVTQTPSHQVTQMGQEVILRCVPISNHLYFYWYRQILGQKVEFLVSFYNNEISEKSEIFDDQFSVERPDGSNFTLKIRSTKLEDSAMYFCASSTRQGPYGYTFGSGTRLTVV.

The chain uses TRBV5-6 and TRBJ2-3; 10 nucleotides align to TRBD1. The CDR3 is made up of 14 amino acids. The V gene end was trimmed by 3 bases and the J gene end by 8 bases; junction bases not matched to a gene: 6. CDR1 is SGHDT, CDR2 YYEEEE, per germline. As DNA, the CDR3 is TGTGCCAGCAGCTCCGGACAGGGGGGAGGTACGCAGTATTTT. It translates to CASSSGQGGGTQYF.

The chain recombines TRBV30 with TRBJ1-1; D is possibly TRBD1 (6 bases). Germline V gives CDR1 GTSNPN, CDR2 SVGIG (reference sequence). The V end was cut by 3 bases, the J end by 3 bases, with 14 bases between. The length of the CDR3 is 14 residues. CDR3 nucleotide sequence: TGTGCCTGGAGCTGGGACATACGGGACACTGAAGCTTTCTTT. It translates to CAWSWDIRDTEAFF.

The V call is TRBV6-4, the J call TRBJ2-1; no clear D gene. V lost 0 bases and J 10 bases, leaving 16 bases between the germline ends. The CDR3 runs to 15 residues. In germline, CDR1 is MRHNA, CDR2 SNTAGT. The CDR3 sequence is CASSDSAFSVNEQFF. The CDR3 DNA follows: TGTGCCAGCAGTGACTCAGCTTTTTCGGTCAACGAGCAGTTCTTC.

This clone was observed a few times. V usage is TRBV28 and J usage is TRBJ2-7, with 8 bases aligning to TRBD1. The length of the CDR3 is 13 residues. Germline CDR1 is MDHEN and CDR2 is SYDVKM. Trimming at V came to 11 bases and at J to 2 bases, leaving 8 bases not matched to a gene. CDR3 DNA sequence: TGTGCCTGGGGGACAGGAGGAACCTACGAGCAGTACTTC. It codes for CAWGTGGTYEQYF. Filled out from reference TRBV28 and TRBJ2-7, the complete variable domain reads DVKVTQSSRYLVKRTGEKVFLECVQDMDHENMFWYRQDPGLGLRLIYFSYDVKMKEKGDIPEGYSVSREKKERFSLILESASTNQTSMYLCAWGTGGTYEQYFGPGTRLTVT.